This T cell receptor beta chain is from a study of blood T cell repertoires in COVID-19. Background on the study: The United States, Italy and Spain were the sources of the acute and convalescent COVID-19 samples.

The germline V gene has CDR1 LGHNA and CDR2 YNFKEQ. V trimming: 1 base; J trimming: 5 bases; junction bases outside the gene matches: 7. The CDR3 covers 16 residues. While infection was still active, Seattle patients were enrolled and then followed longitudinally. In the original analysis: For nucleated cells, counts were estimated from reference gene primer amplification. Libraries were prepared by immunoSEQ multiplex PCR; TCRdb keeps only in-frame clonotypes and omits some of them. V, J and clone size are those of that table, while D and trimming were read from the DNA. The sample has 120,000 or so clones, around 89% seen once; the top ten hold 3.5% to 4%.

Sequencing was performed on peripheral blood. This chain joins TRBV4-2 and TRBJ1-1; 10 positions agree with TRBD1. The TCR originated in a woman in her sixties with COVID-19, enrolled during active disease. The CDR3: CASSQGTGGVGTEAFF. In DNA form, the CDR3 reads TGTGCCAGCAGCCAAGGGACAGGGGGTGTAGGGACTGAAGCTTTCTTT.